This TCR beta chain derives from a study of shared clonotypes between healthy human individuals. Donors, without exception, were Caucasian adults residing in Nashville, Tennessee. With regard to this clone: The sample carries other DNA sequences with the same CDR3.

Profiled with immunoSEQ multiplex PCR; TCRdb holds only in-frame clones, not every one. The repertoire holds some 660,000 clones, with around four fifths as singletons. The sample comprised memory CD4+ T cells sorted from blood. The subset here: CD45RA-negative fraction. This sequence originates from a woman aged 25 to 39 in good health.

CDR3 protein: CASRAGTASSYEQYF. For the CDR3, the DNA is TGTGCCAGCAGAGCCGGGACAGCCTCCTCCTACGAGCAGTACTTC. The gene calls are TRBV6-1 and TRBJ2-7; 7 bases match TRBD1. This CDR3 spans 15 amino acids. Germline V CDR1 and CDR2: MNHNS, SASEGT. V was clipped by 6 bases and J by 0 bases; unmatched bases: 8.